These 29 T cell receptor beta chains originate from one sample sequenced in a study of T cells in women clearing cervical HPV infection. Produced via immunoSEQ multiplex PCR; TCRdb's table is partial and in-frame only. The specimen's table records around 44,000 clones. The source material was blood buffy coat. The receptors were sampled from a woman between 18 and 75 years old with a cervical HPV16 infection that either progressed to CIN3+ or cleared (not recorded which).

Incomplete CDR3 DNA: TGTGCCAGCAACGGTGACAGTTTCGAGGGC. Translating gives CASNGDSFEG. The CDR3 in its entirety is CASNGDSFEGYTF. This chain uses TRBV7-9 with TRBJ1-2; weak D call: TRBD1 (5 bases). Sequencing ends 3 residues short of the CDR3 end; the germline J gene provides the rest. The CDR3 is 13 residues long. The germline V gene encodes CDR1 SEHNR and CDR2 FQNEAQ (reference sequence). Together with reference TRBV7-9 and TRBJ1-2, the CDR3 gives the full variable domain: DTGVSQNPRHKITKRGQNVTFRCDPISEHNRLYWYRQTLGQGPEFLTYFQNEAQLEKSRLLSDRFSAERPKGSFSTLEIQRTEQGDSAMYLCASNGDSFEGYTFGSGTRLTVV.

Remarks on this clone: The read halts 3 residues ahead of the CDR3 end, with the missing end drawn from the germline J gene. The chain joins TRBV20-1 to TRBJ2-7; 11 bases are shared with TRBD2. CDR1 and CDR2 from the germline V gene are DFQATT and SNEGSKA (reference sequence). V was pared by 1 base and J by 3 bases, with 5 bases of the junction left unmatched. CDR3 size: 15 residues. The CDR3 DNA, read in part, is TGCAGTGCTAGAGGGCCGACTAGCGGGAACTACGAG. As protein: CSARGPTSGNYE. The whole CDR3 protein is CSARGPTSGNYEQYF.

Remarks on this clone: The read ends 3 residues before the CDR3 terminus; that terminus is restored from the germline J gene. V and J are TRBV28 and TRBJ2-1; 7 bases align to TRBD1. The V gene end was trimmed by 2 bases and the J gene end by 3 bases; junction bases not matched to a gene: 7. This CDR3 is built from 16 residues. Germline CDR1 MDHEN, CDR2 SYDVKM. CDR3 bases read: TGTGCCAGCAGTTTAGGGGCGGCAGGGGGCTACAATGAG. This sequence encodes CASSLGAAGGYNE. Given in full, the CDR3 is CASSLGAAGGYNEQFF.

Note on this clone: The read halts 3 residues ahead of the CDR3 end, with the missing end drawn from the germline J gene. The rearrangement joins TRBV7-9 to TRBJ2-3; 7 nucleotides line up with TRBD2. Trimming removed 1 base from V and 0 bases from J; junction bases left unmatched: 1. The CDR3 is 15 residues long. Germline V gene sequence: CDR1 SEHNR, CDR2 FQNEAQ (reference sequence). The CDR3 loop is CASSLVSGSTDTQYF. The CDR3 bases that were read are TGTGCCAGCAGCTTAGTTAGCGGGAGCACAGATACG.

A word on this clone: The missing CDR3 end, 3 residues past where the read stops, is filled in from the germline J gene. The gene calls are TRBV5-6 and TRBJ2-3; TRBD2 matches 8 bases. This CDR3 has 15 residues. The germline V gene has CDR1 SGHDT and CDR2 YYEEEE. J gave up 0 bases and V 0 bases, and 0 bases lay outside the gene matches. The CDR3 region is CASSLASGSTDTQYF. The DNA read from the CDR3 is TGTGCCAGCAGCTTGGCTAGCGGGAGCACAGATACG.

A remark on this clone: The CDR3 end is not reached by the read, which stops 3 residues before it; the germline J gene fills it in. The chain couples TRBV4-2 to TRBJ2-5; 11 bases agree with TRBD2. CDR3 length: 18 residues. V shed 0 bases and J 5 bases; nucleotides not matched to a gene: 11. CDR1 and CDR2 (germline): LGHNA, YNFKEQ. This CDR3 is CASSQDWLAGGTRETQYF. The part of the CDR3 DNA that was read is TGTGCCAGCAGCCAAGATTGGCTAGCGGGGGGTACCAGGGAGACC.

About this clone: The read ends 3 residues shy of where the CDR3 ends; the end is completed using the germline J gene. The rearrangement uses TRBV5-4 and TRBJ1-5; 10 bases are shared with TRBD1. After removal of 4 bases from V and 1 base from J, the junction contained 2 bases not matched to a gene. The CDR3 is made up of 15 amino acids. Germline V gene lookup returns CDR1 SGHNT and CDR2 YYREEE (reference sequence). CDR3 sequence: CASSPGQGSNQPQHF. Partial CDR3 DNA: TGTGCCAGCAGCCCGGGACAGGGGAGCAATCAGCCC.

A note on this clone: With the read ending 3 residues before the CDR3 end, the germline J gene is used to fill in that end. This sequence joins TRBV19 and TRBJ1-2, with TRBD1 identical over 7 bases. The CDR3 runs 15 residues. Germline V gene sequence: CDR1 LNHDA, CDR2 SQIVND (reference sequence). V gave up 7 bases and J gave up 6 bases; unmatched junction bases: 14. CDR3 DNA (partial): TGTGCCAGTACCCATATACAGGGGCCGCGCGATGGC. Its translation is CASTHIQGPRDG. The complete CDR3 protein is CASTHIQGPRDGYTF.

As to this clone: The missing CDR3 end, 3 residues past where the read stops, is filled in from the germline J gene. The rearrangement uses TRBV5-6 and TRBJ1-1; unclear D gene. Trimming shortened V by 4 bases and J by 0 bases, and 10 bases separated the two germline ends. This CDR3 comprises 14 residues. Looked up from germline, CDR1 is SGHDT and CDR2 is YYEEEE. CDR3 amino acids: CASSPGIMNTEAFF. CDR3 bases read: TGTGCCAGCAGCCCGGGTATAATGAACACTGAA.

Worth noting for this clone: The read terminates 3 residues ahead of where the CDR3 ends, so the germline J gene completes it. The V gene is TRBV5-1, the J gene TRBJ2-6; the D gene is possibly TRBD1 (5 bases). This CDR3 is built from 15 residues. Germline loops: CDR1 SGHRS, CDR2 YFSETQ. The V end lost 0 bases, the J end lost 2 bases, and 6 bases lay between the germline ends. CDR3 sequence: CASSLAQAGANVLTF. Incomplete CDR3 DNA: TGCGCCAGCAGCTTGGCACAGGCTGGGGCCAACGTC.

This chain's CDR3 is CASSSAYRERNSPLHF. The sequenced part of the CDR3 DNA is TGTGCCAGCAGCTCGGCTTACAGGGAACGAAATTCACCC. The chain has TRBV14 and TRBJ1-6; the D gene is possibly TRBD1 (6 bases). The CDR3 end is not reached by the read, which stops 3 residues before it; the germline J gene fills it in. Per germline, CDR1 SGHDN and CDR2 FVKESK. V gave up 5 bases and J gave up 7 bases, with 18 bases separating them. This CDR3 is built from 16 residues.

CDR3 protein: CSVKDRGKNEQFF. CDR3 DNA (partial): TGCAGCGTCAAGGACAGGGGGAAGAATGAG. V gene TRBV29-1 combines with J gene TRBJ2-1; the match to TRBD1 covers 10 bases. The CDR3 is cut off 3 residues early in the read; its end comes from the germline J gene. Germline CDR1 reads SQVTM; CDR2 reads ANQGSEA. Unmatched junction bases numbered 6, after V lost 6 bases and J lost 7 bases. CDR3 size: 13 residues.

On this clone itself: The read halts 3 residues ahead of the CDR3 end, with the missing end drawn from the germline J gene. The chain joins TRBV10-3 to TRBJ2-3, with 14 bases that match TRBD2. In germline, CDR1 is ENHRY, CDR2 SYGVKD. The junction had 7 bases not matched to a gene; V was cut back by 11 bases and J by 6 bases. The CDR3 extends over 14 amino acids. The sequenced CDR3 bases are TGTGCCTCTCGGACTAGCGGGGGGAAGGATACG. This translates into CASRTSGGKDT. The CDR3 in its entirety is CASRTSGGKDTQYF.

CDR3 bases read: TGTGCCAGTAGGGAGGGAGGGCTAGCGGAGACC. Translation: CASREGGLAET. The complete CDR3 protein is CASREGGLAETQYF. V is TRBV19 and J is TRBJ2-5; 7 bases agree with TRBD2. The read halts 3 residues ahead of the CDR3 end, with the missing end drawn from the germline J gene. The V segment lost 6 bases and the J segment 5 bases; nucleotides outside the gene matches: 9. This CDR3 spans 14 amino acids. Looked up from germline, CDR1 is LNHDA and CDR2 is SQIVND (reference sequence).

As concerns this clone: The read comes to an end 3 residues before the CDR3 does, leaving the germline J gene to fill in the end. The chain has TRBV20-1 and TRBJ1-6; 8 bases match TRBD1. Germline loops: CDR1 DFQATT, CDR2 SNEGSKA (reference sequence). The V gene end was trimmed by 0 bases and the J gene end by 9 bases; junction bases not matched to a gene: 7. There are 15 residues in the CDR3. Incomplete CDR3 DNA: TGCAGTGCTAGAGATCAAACAGGGGGTGGTTCACCC. Translation: CSARDQTGGGSP. The CDR3 reads in full as CSARDQTGGGSPLHF.

A remark on this clone: The read falls 3 residues short of the CDR3 end, and the missing part is taken from the germline J gene. The gene calls are TRBV9 and TRBJ2-2; 10 bases fit TRBD2. The V gene end was trimmed by 2 bases and the J gene end by 6 bases; junction bases not matched to a gene: 4. CDR1 and CDR2 from the germline V gene are SGDLS and YYNGEE. This CDR3 is 15 amino acids long. CDR3 sequence: CASSVASGSPGELFF. The DNA read from the CDR3 is TGTGCCAGCAGCGTGGCTAGCGGGAGTCCCGGGGAG. Full variable domain (remainder filled in from reference TRBV9 and TRBJ2-2): DSGVTQTPKHLITATGQRVTLRCSPRSGDLSVYWYQQSLDQGLQFLIQYYNGEERAKGNILERFSAQQFPDLHSELNLSSLELGDSALYFCASSVASGSPGELFFGEGSRLTVL.

The CDR3 sequence is CASSWGQPYEQYF. The sequenced part of the CDR3 DNA is TGTGCCAGCAGCTGGGGACAGCCCTACGAG. The rearrangement links TRBV11-2 to TRBJ2-7; 7 bases fit TRBD1. The CDR3 end falls 3 residues outside the read, so it is completed with the germline J gene. Trimming removed 4 bases from V and 2 bases from J; junction bases left unmatched: 2. The length of the CDR3 is 13 residues. Per germline, CDR1 SGHAT and CDR2 FQNNGV.

A word on this clone: The missing CDR3 end, 3 residues past where the read stops, is filled in from the germline J gene. The rearrangement joins TRBV14 to TRBJ2-5, with 7 positions matching TRBD2. CDR1 and CDR2 (germline): SGHDN, FVKESK. This CDR3 has 18 residues. Trimming cost V 1 base and J 5 bases; bases outside gene matches: 16. CDR3 bases read: TGTGCCAGCAGCCAAGGAAAGCCGTGGCGGGAGTTCTTCGAGACC. It codes for CASSQGKPWREFFET. In full, the CDR3 reads CASSQGKPWREFFETQYF.

The part of the CDR3 DNA that was read is TGCGCCAGCAGCTTGGGACTAAAGACTAGCGGGGGTGATACG. The encoded protein is CASSLGLKTSGGDT. The entire CDR3 protein is CASSLGLKTSGGDTQYF. V gene TRBV5-1 combines with J gene TRBJ2-3; 12 nucleotides agree with TRBD2. The observed sequence ends 3 residues before the CDR3 terminus, with the missing tail filled in from the germline J gene. The V gene's germline CDR1 is SGHRS and CDR2 YFSETQ. Unmatched junction bases numbered 8, after V lost 0 bases and J lost 6 bases. The CDR3 is 17 residues long.

On this clone itself: The read ends 3 residues early relative to the CDR3; the germline J gene fills the gap. The genes are TRBV20-1 and TRBJ1-1; 7 nucleotides line up with TRBD1. V lost 6 bases to trimming and J lost 3 bases; unmatched junction nucleotides: 7. The CDR3 runs to 13 residues. The germline V gene has CDR1 DFQATT and CDR2 SNEGSKA (reference sequence). CDR3 residues: CSALQGRYTEAFF. The CDR3 bases that were read are TGCAGTGCATTACAGGGGAGGTACACTGAA.

Worth noting for this clone: The sequence runs out 3 residues before the end of the CDR3; the remainder is reconstructed from the germline J gene. The chain couples TRBV18 to TRBJ2-5; D might be TRBD2 (5 bases). The CDR3 runs 13 residues. Germline V CDR1 and CDR2: KGHSH, LQKENI. The V and J ends lost 1 base and 4 bases respectively, with 7 bases between them. CDR3 bases read: TGTGCCAGCTCACCACAAAGCGGAGAGACC. The encoded protein is CASSPQSGET. The entire CDR3 reads CASSPQSGETQYF.

As to this clone: With the read ending 3 residues before the CDR3 end, the germline J gene is used to fill in that end. The chain combines TRBV29-1 with TRBJ1-2, with D perhaps matching TRBD1 (6 bases). CDR3 length: 13 residues. Per germline, CDR1 SQVTM and CDR2 ANQGSEA. The V and J ends lost 1 base and 4 bases respectively, with 10 bases between them. The covered CDR3 bases are TGCAGCGTTGAAGGGTCAGGGGCCTATGGC. It is translated as CSVEGSGAYG. Given in full, the CDR3 is CSVEGSGAYGYTF. The full variable domain, its missing parts supplied by reference TRBV29-1 and TRBJ1-2, is SAVISQKPSRDICQRGTSLTIQCQVDSQVTMMFWYRQQPGQSLTLIATANQGSEATYESGFVIDKFPISRPNLTFSTLTVSNMSPEDSSIYLCSVEGSGAYGYTFGSGTRLTVV.

As for this clone: The missing CDR3 end, 3 residues past where the read stops, is filled in from the germline J gene. The chain uses TRBV19 and TRBJ2-1; no clear D. The V gene lost 7 bases and the J gene lost 0 bases, with 7 bases spanning the gap. CDR1 is LNHDA, CDR2 SQIVND, per germline (reference sequence). This CDR3 spans 13 amino acids. The DNA read from the CDR3 is TGTGCCAGTACCACGGGCTCCTACAATGAG. It encodes CASTTGSYNE. Given in full, the CDR3 is CASTTGSYNEQFF.

Note on this clone: The read ends 3 residues early relative to the CDR3; the germline J gene fills the gap. This chain connects TRBV30 to TRBJ1-1, with 7 bases matching TRBD1. The CDR3 loop spans 15 amino acids. Losses at the gene ends were 4 bases for V and 6 bases for J; bases not matched to a gene: 14. The V gene's germline CDR1 is GTSNPN and CDR2 SVGIG (reference sequence). The CDR3 spells CAWNIRDRDLPEAFF. Incomplete CDR3 DNA: TGTGCCTGGAATATCCGAGACAGGGATCTCCCTGAA.

The sequenced part of the CDR3 DNA is TGCGCCAGGACTAGCAGCAAAAACATT. Its translation: CARTSSKNI. The CDR3 in its entirety is CARTSSKNIQYF. The chain carries TRBV4-1 and TRBJ2-4, with 7 positions matching TRBD2. Read sequence stops 3 residues before the CDR3 end, and the germline J gene provides the missing end. This CDR3 has 12 amino acids. Germline loops: CDR1 MGHRA, CDR2 YSYEKL. With V trimmed by 9 bases and J by 3 bases, 2 bases remained unmatched.

To note about this clone: The read ends 3 residues shy of where the CDR3 ends; the end is completed using the germline J gene. The chain joins TRBV19 to TRBJ1-2; the D is unclear. V lost 2 bases to trimming and J lost 2 bases, with 12 bases between them. In germline, CDR1 is LNHDA, CDR2 SQIVND (reference sequence). The CDR3 is 15 residues long. The part of the CDR3 DNA that was read is TGTGCCAGTAGTATAAAGAAGGGTGAAAACTATGGC. Residues: CASSIKKGENYG. The whole CDR3 is CASSIKKGENYGYTF.

A word on this clone: The read stops 3 residues short of the end of the CDR3; the missing end is completed from the germline J gene. The chain carries TRBV5-1 and TRBJ2-1; 7 bases fit TRBD2. Trimming cost V 0 bases and J 9 bases; bases outside gene matches: 9. The germline V gene has CDR1 SGHRS and CDR2 YFSETQ. There are 15 residues in the CDR3. CDR3 DNA (partial): TGCGCCAGCAGCTTGGTCGCGGGAGACATCAGTGAG. Amino acid sequence: CASSLVAGDISE. The CDR3, in full, reads CASSLVAGDISEQFF.

A remark on this clone: The read stops 3 residues short of the end of the CDR3; the missing end is completed from the germline J gene. The chain joins TRBV28 to TRBJ1-2; 7 nucleotides agree with TRBD1. The ends lost 6 bases at V and 0 bases at J; junction bases unmatched: 7. The germline V gene has CDR1 MDHEN and CDR2 SYDVKM. The CDR3 consists of 15 residues. The CDR3 is CASSTNRGPNYGYTF. The CDR3 bases that were read are TGTGCCAGCAGCACCAACAGGGGCCCTAACTATGGC.

Worth noting for this clone: A read error may account for a junction end that differs from germline. The read gets to within 3 residues of the CDR3 end, and the germline J gene fills in the rest. This sample also contains other DNA sequences that code for the same CDR3. The rearrangement joins TRBV12-3 or TRBV12-4 to TRBJ2-5, with 8 bases that match TRBD1. CDR3 size: 15 residues. Incomplete CDR3 DNA: TGTGCTAGCAGGGCCGGGACAGGCGCACAAGAGACC. It is translated as CASRAGTGAQET. The full CDR3 protein reads CASRAGTGAQETQYF.